The text below deals with one T cell receptor (beta chain). The antigen is unknown. The sample comes from a study of cytomegalovirus exposure and HLA in healthy donors. An approximately 120-subject validation cohort, separate from the roughly 670-subject first cohort, supplied the donors. Using immunoSEQ multiplex PCR, the repertoire was profiled, and TCRdb retains in-frame clones only, with some absent. This table holds about 120,000 clones, about 91% found once. The CDR3 totals 15 residues. Germline assignment: CDR1 MNHEY and CDR2 SMNVEV (reference sequence). The V end lost 5 bases, the J end lost 3 bases, and 14 bases lay between the germline ends. Overall study results and limits: Across donors, most TCRs were seen rarely, yet some public ones were widespread. Among TCR beta chains, those listed as cytomegalovirus-associated numbered about 160. A few CMV-associated chains proved CMV antigen-specific in vitro.

The origin of this receptor is a woman aged 18 to 35 in good health and CMV-seronegative. The material sequenced was PBMCs. This sequence joins TRBV27 and TRBJ1-5; a weak D match, TRBD1 (5 bases). The CDR3 nucleotides are TGTGCCAGCAGTAAAGTACAGGATTCCAATCAGCCCCAGCATTTT. Translated: CASSKVQDSNQPQHF.